This TCR beta chain is from a study of T cell responses to AZD1222 COVID-19 vaccine (dated by TCRdb to about 2021). Describing the broader study: A total of about 240 trial participants underwent TCR sequencing, of whom around 200 received two doses of AZD1222 and 26 received two doses of the MenACWY control vaccine. Trial participants were enrolled into age subgroups of 18-55, 56-69 and 70-plus years, which contained 148, 28 and 57 TCR-sequenced participants, respectively.

In light of the paper, this sample's time point label describes: about 28 days (+/-7) after the second vaccine dose. AZD1222 recipients given second doses at about 4 weeks or at about 12 weeks were pooled, since spike-specific TCR depth and breadth were not found to differ between the two schedules. Vaccinee samples came from UK trials COV001 and COV002, including a single-blind randomized controlled phase 2/3 trial of AZD1222 (ChAdOx1 nCoV-19) in healthy adults. For TCRbeta chain sequencing, PBMC samples were collected from trial participants at day 0 and at day 28 after the second dose. For this clone: The target of this receptor is not known. No qualities accompany the bases; no much larger clone lies one base away.

Results and caveats for the whole study, not just this receptor: The vaccine-associated CD4 TCRs covered the entire spike protein, and the dominant responses fell in regions 160-218 and 743-854. Conclusions about previously exposed vaccinees are limited, since just 5 to 7 AZD1222 recipients were seropositive for SARS-CoV-2 at baseline. Reportedly, almost half of the unique spike-specific TCRs recognized epitopes lying outside the regions that are mutated in the B.1.351 and B.1.1.7 variants. Spike-specific TCR breadth and depth rose significantly after two AZD1222 doses compared with day 0 and with MenACWY recipients. Because no day 14 peak-response samples were available, repertoires were characterized only after the peak T cell response. In the small 56-69-year group, the increase in depth fell short of significance, most likely because of low power. Participants were mostly white British and included more females than males, and it was suggested by the authors that clonal diversity may have been underestimated.

The CDR3 regions of human TCRbeta chains were analyzed by immunosequencing. As for the original processing: Repertoire TCRs were checked for matches against a reference library of SARS-CoV-2-specific TCRs that had been generated using the MIRA antigen-specificity platform. Breadth was defined as the fraction of unique TCRs that were SARS-CoV-2-associated. Depth was defined as the fraction of total T cells that were SARS-CoV-2-associated. Each spike-specific TCR was assigned to its reactive spike region and to a CD4 or CD8 class using the MIRA data. Log10-transformed breadth and depth values were compared by one-way ANOVA with Sidak's multiple comparisons tests. Imported from immuneACCESS, the table was reduced by TCRdb to in-frame sequences with V and J called. These copies leave out some clones; in studies compared against another copy, an unresolved V gene accounts for under half, and the cause of the remainder is not known. V, J and clone size are taken as reported in that table, and D and trimming were inferred from the DNA itself. In all, the sample holds 130,000 to 150,000 clones, and 86% of those were seen once. Less than 6% of the sample comes from the top ten.

The germline V gene (reference sequence) yields LNHDA for CDR1 and SQIVND for CDR2. Clipping removes 5 bases from V and 0 bases from J, with 4 as the unmatched junction base count. The CDR3 has 15 amino acids, counting the end cysteine and phenylalanine. CDR3 DNA only is kept here, 45 bases in frame from base 1. Sequences were derived from peripheral blood, sampled 28 days after the second AZD1222 dose. The sequence came from an adult who received the AZD1222 COVID-19 vaccine. This receptor chain uses TRBV19 and TRBJ1-5, and 7 junction bases match TRBD1. The nucleotide sequence reads as follows: TGTGCCAGTAGTGGAGGGGGCTCTAGCAATCAGCCCCAGCATTTT. It specifies CASSGGGSSNQPQHF. Extended through the reference TRBV19 and TRBJ1-5 proteins, this CDR3 yields the full variable domain: DGGITQSPKYLFRKEGQNVTLSCEQNLNHDAMYWYRQDPGQGLRLIYYSQIVNDFQKGDIAEGYSVSREKKESFPLTVTSAQKNPTAFYLCASSGGGSSNQPQHFGDGTRLSIL.